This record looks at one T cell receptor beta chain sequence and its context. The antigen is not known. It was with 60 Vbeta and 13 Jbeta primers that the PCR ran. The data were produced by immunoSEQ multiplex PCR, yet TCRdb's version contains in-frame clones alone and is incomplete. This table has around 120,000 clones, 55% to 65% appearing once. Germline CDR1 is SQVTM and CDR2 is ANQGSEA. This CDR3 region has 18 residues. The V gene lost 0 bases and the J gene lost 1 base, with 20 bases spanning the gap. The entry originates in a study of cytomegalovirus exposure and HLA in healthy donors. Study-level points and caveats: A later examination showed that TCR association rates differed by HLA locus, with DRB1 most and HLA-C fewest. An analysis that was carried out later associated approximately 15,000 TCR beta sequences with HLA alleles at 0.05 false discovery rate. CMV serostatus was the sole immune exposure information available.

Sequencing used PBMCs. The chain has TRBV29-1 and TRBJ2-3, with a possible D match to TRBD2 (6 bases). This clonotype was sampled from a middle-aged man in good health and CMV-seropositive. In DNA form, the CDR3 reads TGCAGCGTTGAAGACAGGCGGGGAGCATGGAGGGGCACAGATACGCAGTATTTT. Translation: CSVEDRRGAWRGTDTQYF.